These 19 T cell receptor beta chains came from one sample sequenced in a study of CXCR3-negative and CXCR3-positive naive CD8 T cells. For these TCRs, the target antigens are not known. General study findings and limits: CXCR3-negative naive cells had less hydrophobic TRB CDR3s than did CXCR3-positive naive cells.

UMI-labeled 5' RACE yielded the TRB cDNA libraries. TCRdb reanalyzed the 5' RACE reads and collapses them to one entry per CDR3 protein, without DNA. Seen in this sample are tens of thousands of distinct CDR3 sequences; the ten most common clones hold around 0.58%. The specimen was naive CXCR3+ CD8+ T cells from blood. Subset described: CD45RO-CCR7+CD27+CD95- naive CD8+ T cells expressing CXCR3 (TNR3+). Receptors were obtained from a human donor in good health. Some clones in this sample may be carry-over from other donors' samples.

The rearrangement links TRBV20-1 to TRBJ2-2. The CDR3 sequence is 13 residues long. Germline assignment: CDR1 DFQATT and CDR2 SNEGSKA (reference sequence). CDR3 amino acids: CSARDSRTGELFF.

The chain has TRBV28 and TRBJ2-3; there is no DNA to check the TCRdb D call of TRBD1. Germline lookup yields CDR1 MDHEN and CDR2 SYDVKM. The CDR3 extends over 17 amino acids. CDR3 amino acids: CASSLWGGREGTDTQYF.

This sequence joins TRBV6-5 and TRBJ1-5; TCRdb's assignment of TRBD1 cannot be checked, as there is no DNA. This CDR3 spans 14 amino acids. Looked up from germline, CDR1 is MNHEY and CDR2 is SVGAGI. The CDR3 sequence: CASRSGQGNQPQHF.

This rearrangement joins TRBV4-1 to TRBJ2-1; TCRdb indicates TRBD2, and absent DNA this call remains unverified. The V gene's germline CDR1 is MGHRA and CDR2 YSYEKL. The CDR3 contains 16 residues. CDR3 residues: CASSQAYLAGDNEQFF.

The chain is built from TRBV7-9 and TRBJ2-3. This CDR3 is 12 amino acids long. Germline V gene sequence: CDR1 SEHNR, CDR2 FQNEAQ (reference sequence). The CDR3 sequence: CASSLEEPTQYF.

This rearrangement joins TRBV13 to TRBJ2-7. The length of the CDR3 is 15 residues. Per germline, CDR1 PRHDT and CDR2 FYEKMQ (reference sequence). Here the CDR3 reads CASSLNEGDSYEQYF.

The chain has TRBV6-5 and TRBJ2-5; TCRdb picks TRBD2, but there is no DNA to check that call. The CDR3 sequence is 16 residues long. The V gene's germline CDR1 is MNHEY and CDR2 SVGAGI. The CDR3 region is CASRRLAGASQETQYF.

The CDR3 is CASSYRDRGHEQYF. This chain connects TRBV28 to TRBJ2-7; TCRdb outputs TRBD1, but without DNA this stays unchecked. Germline V CDR1 and CDR2: MDHEN, SYDVKM. CDR3 size: 14 residues.

The chain couples TRBV12-3 or TRBV12-4 to TRBJ2-7; TCRdb's D call, TRBD1, is unchecked because there is no DNA. The CDR3 covers 13 residues. This CDR3 reads CASSPGNINEQYF.

The chain employs TRBV7-2 and TRBJ2-7; lacking DNA, the TRBD2 call made by TCRdb goes unchecked. The CDR3 length is 15 residues. The germline V gene encodes CDR1 SGHTA and CDR2 FQGNSA. The CDR3 is CASSPTSGSPYEQYF.

The chain recombines TRBV28 with TRBJ1-1; TCRdb gives TRBD1 as the D gene, but with no DNA this cannot be confirmed. CDR1 is MDHEN, CDR2 SYDVKM, per germline. This CDR3 has 14 residues. The CDR3 here is CASSFVQVSTEAFF.

The chain uses TRBV6-5 and TRBJ2-5; TCRdb's assignment of TRBD2 cannot be checked, as there is no DNA. The CDR3 covers 15 residues. Germline CDR1 is MNHEY and CDR2 is SVGAGI. The CDR3 spells CASSQNPDAGETQYF.

This sequence joins TRBV4-1 and TRBJ1-1; TCRdb calls TRBD1, which cannot be checked without DNA. The CDR3 consists of 14 residues. Germline CDR1 and CDR2: MGHRA and YSYEKL. CDR3 region: CASSQDLGTGHAFF.

V usage is TRBV20-1 and J usage is TRBJ2-7; the D call from TCRdb, TRBD1, cannot be confirmed without DNA. The CDR3 totals 15 residues. Germline values: CDR1 DFQATT, CDR2 SNEGSKA (reference sequence). CDR3 sequence reads: CSARDYYRGEGEQYF.

The genes are TRBV30 and TRBJ1-6; TCRdb gives TRBD1 as the D gene, but with no DNA this cannot be confirmed. Germline V gene lookup returns CDR1 GTSNPN and CDR2 SVGIG (reference sequence). The CDR3 length is 18 residues. Here the CDR3 reads CAWSIGRGYLSFNSPLHF.

The chain recombines TRBV6-1 with TRBJ1-1. This CDR3 has 13 residues. CDR1 MNHNS and CDR2 SASEGT come from the germline V gene. The CDR3: CASSTGTLAEAFF.

This CDR3 reads CASSGTGASYEQYF. The chain combines TRBV28 with TRBJ2-7; the TRBD1 assignment by TCRdb is unverifiable without DNA. CDR1 and CDR2 (germline): MDHEN, SYDVKM. This CDR3 region has 14 residues.

V gene TRBV5-4 combines with J gene TRBJ2-1. CDR3 length: 13 amino acids. Germline V CDR1 and CDR2: SGHNT, YYREEE (reference sequence). CDR3 region: CASSLVQNNEQFF.

The chain employs TRBV7-9 and TRBJ2-7; the TCRdb call, TRBD1, lacks DNA for checking. The CDR3 covers 12 residues. Germline values: CDR1 SEHNR, CDR2 FQNEAQ (reference sequence). The CDR3 protein is CASSGQTYEQYF.